These 10 T cell receptor beta chains were sequenced from one sample in a study of CDR3 diversity in severe acne. A single record per CDR3 protein comes from TCRdb applying MiXCR to the PCR reads. The sample consists of tens of thousands of distinct CDR3 sequences, roughly 51% of them appearing once. Sample: blood. These receptors originate from a male donor in good health, without acne.

About this clonotype itself: At one of its ends the junction is not consistent with the germline gene, which may arise from a read error. V is TRBV10-3 and J is TRBJ1-5; D is undetermined. The CDR3 spans 14 residues. The V gene's germline CDR1 is ENHRY and CDR2 SYGVKD. Written as DNA, the CDR3 is TGTGCCAGCAGTACCCAGGAGGGTCTCCAGCCCCAGCATTTT. Its protein product is CASSTQEGLQPQHF.

The chain recombines TRBV11-2 with TRBJ1-2, with D unclear. There are 15 residues in the CDR3. The germline gives CDR1 SGHAT, CDR2 FQNNGV. The V end lost 1 base, the J end lost 6 bases, and 15 bases lay between the germline ends. As DNA, the CDR3 is TGTGCCAGCAGCTTAGGTACTAGCGGGGTCGATGGCTACACCTTC. This sequence encodes CASSLGTSGVDGYTF.

This clonotype was found many times. The chain joins TRBV6-5 to TRBJ1-4, with D possibly matching TRBD1 (5 bases). Germline CDR1 reads MNHEY; CDR2 reads SVGAGI. There are 16 residues in the CDR3. Trimming left V 0 bases short and J 6 bases short, with 14 bases between. In DNA, the CDR3 is TGTGCCAGCAGTTACTCATCGGGGCCTTCGCATGAAAAACTGTTTTTT. The encoded protein is CASSYSSGPSHEKLFF.

V gene TRBV2 combines with J gene TRBJ1-6; TRBD1 matches 7 bases. The V and J ends lost 8 bases and 5 bases, in that order; junction bases with no gene match: 0. Germline values: CDR1 SNHLY, CDR2 FYNNEI. CDR3 length: 12 residues. CDR3 sequence reads: CASGTDNSPLHF. DNA of the CDR3: TGTGCCAGCGGGACAGATAATTCACCCCTCCACTTT.

By proportion, this clonotype is medium-sized. This chain links TRBV15 with TRBJ2-3; TRBD2 matches 7 bases. Trimming removed 3 bases from V and 4 bases from J; junction bases left unmatched: 7. This CDR3 spans 15 amino acids. In germline, CDR1 is LNHNV, CDR2 YYDKDF (reference sequence). The CDR3 here is CATSSGGSAADTQYF. The DNA for the CDR3 is TGTGCCACCAGCAGCGGCGGGAGTGCGGCAGATACGCAGTATTTT.

This clonotype appeared a few times. The chain employs TRBV11-1 and TRBJ1-2; D uncertain. Germline CDR1 reads SGHAT; CDR2 reads FQDESV (reference sequence). This CDR3 region has 13 residues. Between the trimmed V and J ends, which lost 6 bases and 4 bases, there was a span of 12 bases. The chain's CDR3 is CASSSPSGYGYTF. CDR3 DNA sequence: TGTGCCAGCAGTTCCCCCTCAGGCTATGGCTACACCTTC.

The sample holds many counts of this clonotype. This chain joins TRBV10-2 and TRBJ1-4; no clear D gene. Trimming shortened V by 5 bases and J by 5 bases, and 15 bases separated the two germline ends. From germline, CDR1 is WSHSY and CDR2 SAAADI. The CDR3 consists of 15 residues. The CDR3 spells CASSLGRYGNEKLFF. DNA for the CDR3: TGCGCCAGCAGTCTAGGCAGATACGGGAATGAAAAACTGTTTTTT.

This clonotype is judged medium-sized. The CDR3 DNA reads TGTGCCAGCAGCCGGTTAAACTACGAGCAGTACTTC. This encodes CASSRLNYEQYF. The chain recombines TRBV5-6 with TRBJ2-7; D is unresolved. V lost 4 bases and J lost 3, with 8 bases in between. Germline loops: CDR1 SGHDT, CDR2 YYEEEE. This CDR3 is 12 amino acids long.

This clonotype came up many times. This chain joins TRBV7-9 and TRBJ2-5; TRBD1 matches at 7 bases. This CDR3 comprises 18 residues. Germline loops: CDR1 SEHNR, CDR2 FQNEAQ (reference sequence). The trim removed 5 bases at V and 5 bases at J, leaving 20 bases unmatched. CDR3 DNA: TGTGCCAGCAGCCCAGGCGTTGCGGTCGGCAGGGGGTCGGAGACCCAGTACTTC. Protein: CASSPGVAVGRGSETQYF.

This chain joins TRBV6-1 and TRBJ1-2; D is ambiguous. The germline V gene encodes CDR1 MNHNS and CDR2 SASEGT. Trimming shortened V by 5 bases and J by 2 bases, and 9 bases separated the two germline ends. The CDR3 sequence is 13 residues long. In nucleotides, the CDR3 is TGTGCCAGCAGTTCGGCGTTGAACTATGGCTACACCTTC. Its protein product is CASSSALNYGYTF.